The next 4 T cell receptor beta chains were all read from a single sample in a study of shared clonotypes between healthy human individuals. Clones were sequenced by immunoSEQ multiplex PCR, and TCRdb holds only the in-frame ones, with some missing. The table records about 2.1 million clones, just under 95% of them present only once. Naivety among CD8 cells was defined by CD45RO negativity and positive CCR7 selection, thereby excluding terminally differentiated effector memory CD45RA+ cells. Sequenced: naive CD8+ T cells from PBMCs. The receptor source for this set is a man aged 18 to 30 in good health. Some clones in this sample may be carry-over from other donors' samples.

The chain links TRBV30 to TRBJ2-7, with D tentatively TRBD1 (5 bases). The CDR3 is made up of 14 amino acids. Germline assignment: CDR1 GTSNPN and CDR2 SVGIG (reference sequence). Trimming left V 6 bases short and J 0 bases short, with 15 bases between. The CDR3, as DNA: TGTGCCTGCACCCCCAGGGCAAACTCCTACGAGCAGTACTTC. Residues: CACTPRANSYEQYF.

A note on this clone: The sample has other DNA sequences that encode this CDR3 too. CDR3 nucleotides: TGTGCCAGCAGCGACAGGGGGTTCGACGAGCAGTACTTC. This codes for CASSDRGFDEQYF. V and J are TRBV27 and TRBJ2-7, with 9 positions matching TRBD1. J was trimmed by 5 bases and V by 6 bases; bases with no gene match: 5. Germline loops: CDR1 MNHEY, CDR2 SMNVEV (reference sequence). CDR3 length: 13 residues.

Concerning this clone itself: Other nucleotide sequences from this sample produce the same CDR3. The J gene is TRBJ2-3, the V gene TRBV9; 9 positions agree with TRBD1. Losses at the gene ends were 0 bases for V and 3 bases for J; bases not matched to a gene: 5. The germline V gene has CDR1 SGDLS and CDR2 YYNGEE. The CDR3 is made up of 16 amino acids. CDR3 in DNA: TGTGCCAGCAGCGTAGCCTGGGACAGGGTGACAGATACGCAGTATTTT. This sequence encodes CASSVAWDRVTDTQYF.

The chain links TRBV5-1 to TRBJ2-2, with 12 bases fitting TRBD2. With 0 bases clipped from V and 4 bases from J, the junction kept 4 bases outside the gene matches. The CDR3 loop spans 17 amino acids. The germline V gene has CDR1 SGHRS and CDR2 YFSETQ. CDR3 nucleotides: TGCGCCAGCAGCTTGGAACTAGCGGGAGGTTTCACCGGGGAGCTGTTTTTT. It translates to CASSLELAGGFTGELFF.